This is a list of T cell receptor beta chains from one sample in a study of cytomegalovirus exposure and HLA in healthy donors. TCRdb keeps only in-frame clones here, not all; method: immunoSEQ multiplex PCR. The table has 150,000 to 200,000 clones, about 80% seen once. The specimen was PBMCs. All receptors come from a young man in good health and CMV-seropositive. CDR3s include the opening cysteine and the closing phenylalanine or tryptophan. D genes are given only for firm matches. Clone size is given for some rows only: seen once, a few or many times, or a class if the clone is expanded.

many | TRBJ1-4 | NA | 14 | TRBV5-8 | CASSFRGGNEKLFF | TGTGCCAGCAGCTTTCGGGGAGGGAATGAAAAACTGTTTTTT
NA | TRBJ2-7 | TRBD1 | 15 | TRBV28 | CASSPPAGGPYEQYF | TGTGCCAGCAGTCCCCCGGCAGGGGGCCCTTACGAGCAGTACTTC
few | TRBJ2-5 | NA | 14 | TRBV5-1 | CASSPSANQETQYF | TGCGCCAGCAGTCCTAGCGCCAACCAAGAGACCCAGTACTTC
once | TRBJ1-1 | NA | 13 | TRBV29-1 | CSVGGEMNTEAFF | TGCAGCGTTGGCGGAGAGATGAACACTGAAGCTTTCTTT
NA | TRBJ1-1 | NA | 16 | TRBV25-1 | CASSERLTGYGTEAFF | TGTGCCAGCAGTGAACGGCTCACAGGGTATGGCACTGAAGCTTTCTTT
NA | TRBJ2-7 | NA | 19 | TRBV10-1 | CASSESTRRVHVVPYEQYF | TGCGCCAGCAGTGAGTCGACTCGGAGGGTCCACGTGGTTCCCTACGAGCAGTACTTC
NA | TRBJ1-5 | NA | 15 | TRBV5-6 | CASSSTSQGSQPQHF | TGTGCCAGCAGCTCGACCAGTCAGGGGAGTCAGCCCCAGCATTTT
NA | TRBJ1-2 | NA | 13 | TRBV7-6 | CASSLGENYGYTF | TGTGCCAGCAGCTTAGGAGAGAACTATGGCTACACCTTC
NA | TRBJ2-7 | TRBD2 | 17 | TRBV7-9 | CASSHPTSGSISYEQYF | TGTGCCAGCAGCCACCCCACTAGCGGATCCATTTCCTACGAGCAGTACTTC
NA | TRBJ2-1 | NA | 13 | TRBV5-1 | CASSMGAYNEQFF | TGCGCCAGCAGCATGGGGGCATACAATGAGCAGTTCTTC
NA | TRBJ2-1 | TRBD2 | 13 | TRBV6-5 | CASSFSLAGTQFF | TGTGCCAGCAGTTTCTCCTTAGCGGGAACTCAGTTCTTC
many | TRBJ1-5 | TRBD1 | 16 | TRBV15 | CATSRARYRGDQPQHF | TGTGCCACCAGCAGAGCCCGGTACAGGGGTGATCAGCCCCAGCATTTT
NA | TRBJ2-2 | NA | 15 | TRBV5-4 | CASSLETAEAGELFF | TGTGCCAGCAGCTTGGAGACTGCAGAAGCCGGGGAGCTGTTTTTT
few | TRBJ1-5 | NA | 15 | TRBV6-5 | CASLPSRSSNQPQHF | TGTGCCAGCCTCCCGTCTAGAAGCAGCAATCAGCCCCAGCATTTT
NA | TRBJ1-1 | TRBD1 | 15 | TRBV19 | CATAGTGIAGTEAFF | TGTGCCACCGCCGGGACAGGCATTGCGGGCACTGAAGCTTTCTTT
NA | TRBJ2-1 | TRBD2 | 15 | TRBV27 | CASSLLAGINNEQFF | TGTGCCAGCAGTTTACTAGCGGGGATTAATAATGAGCAGTTCTTC
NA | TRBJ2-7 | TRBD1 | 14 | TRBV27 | CASSFGQGVYEQYF | TGTGCCAGCAGTTTCGGACAGGGGGTATACGAGCAGTACTTC
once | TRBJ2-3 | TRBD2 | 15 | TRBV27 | CASSMTSGGGDTQYF | TGTGCCAGCAGTATGACTAGCGGGGGGGGAGATACGCAGTATTTT
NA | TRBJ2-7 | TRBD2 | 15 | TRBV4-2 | CASSPASGNTYEQYF | TGTGCCAGCAGCCCTGCTAGCGGGAATACCTACGAGCAGTACTTC
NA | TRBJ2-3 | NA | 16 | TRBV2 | CASTSGLFHSTDTQYF | TGTGCCAGCACCAGCGGTCTGTTCCATAGCACAGATACGCAGTATTTT
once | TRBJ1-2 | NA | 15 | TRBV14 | CASSPPGARLYGYTF | TGTGCCAGCAGCCCCCCAGGGGCCAGGCTGTATGGCTACACCTTC
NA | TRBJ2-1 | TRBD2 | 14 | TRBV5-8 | CASSFAGLDNEQFF | TGTGCCAGCAGCTTCGCGGGACTAGACAATGAGCAGTTCTTC
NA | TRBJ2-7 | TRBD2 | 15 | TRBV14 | CASSQEILAGGMQYF | TGTGCCAGCAGCCAAGAGATACTAGCGGGAGGGATGCAGTACTTC
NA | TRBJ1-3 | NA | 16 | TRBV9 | CASSVEPLGSGNTIYF | TGTGCCAGCAGCGTAGAACCCCTCGGTTCTGGAAACACCATATATTTT
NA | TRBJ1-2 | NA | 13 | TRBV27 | CASSLSGGTGYTF | TGTGCCAGCAGTTTATCTGGGGGCACTGGCTACACCTTC
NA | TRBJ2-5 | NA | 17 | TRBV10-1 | CASSVEAFVGDQETQYF | TGCGCCAGCAGTGTGGAGGCTTTCGTTGGGGACCAAGAGACCCAGTACTTC
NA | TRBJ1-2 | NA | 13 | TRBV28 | CASSFDSNYGYTF | TGTGCCAGCAGTTTCGACAGTAACTATGGCTACACCTTC
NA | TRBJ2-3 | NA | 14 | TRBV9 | CASSVGTSTDTQYF | TGTGCCAGCAGCGTAGGCACTAGCACAGATACGCAGTATTTT
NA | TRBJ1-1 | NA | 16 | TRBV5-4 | CASSLGDTVPNTEAFF | TGTGCCAGCAGCTTGGGGGACACTGTACCGAACACTGAAGCTTTCTTT
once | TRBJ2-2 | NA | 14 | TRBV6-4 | CATAGTSASGELFF | TGTGCCACGGCCGGGACTTCTGCTTCCGGGGAGCTGTTTTTT
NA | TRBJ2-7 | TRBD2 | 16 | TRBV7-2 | CASSLEGTSGSYEQYF | TGTGCCAGCAGCTTAGAAGGGACTAGCGGGAGTTACGAGCAGTACTTC
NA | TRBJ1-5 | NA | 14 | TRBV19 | CASSIGGQTTPQHF | TGTGCCAGTAGTATAGGGGGACAAACGACGCCCCAGCATTTT
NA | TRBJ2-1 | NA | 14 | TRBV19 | CASSIVGSGNEQFF | TGTGCCAGTAGTATAGTCGGTAGCGGCAATGAGCAGTTCTTC
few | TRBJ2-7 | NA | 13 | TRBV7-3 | CASSFGGNYEQYF | TGTGCCAGCAGCTTTGGGGGCAACTACGAGCAGTACTTC